This TCR beta chain was retrieved from a study of blood T cell repertoires in COVID-19. Study in general: From the United States, Italy and Spain came samples of acute and convalescent COVID-19. Sources were T cells, B-cell-depleted T cells, or PBMCs; the material itself was cDNA or gDNA.

Original analysis: Amplified reference gene primers provided the basis for estimating nucleated cell counts. The method was immunoSEQ multiplex PCR; TCRdb's version includes in-frame clones alone and lacks a portion of them. D and trimming come from the DNA, and the V and J calls and clone size come from that table. Seen here are about 230,000 clones, 85% observed once, and the top ten hold around 0.96%. Sequences were obtained from peripheral blood. The clonotype was recovered from a middle-aged man with acute or convalescent COVID-19.

CDR3: CASSLTGAEVTEAFF. The CDR3 DNA is TGCGCCAGCAGCCTAACAGGGGCAGAGGTGACTGAAGCTTTCTTT. The chain has TRBV5-1 and TRBJ1-1, with TRBD1 matching 7 bases. The CDR3 is 15 residues long. V shed 4 bases, J shed 5 bases, and the junction held 11 bases outside the gene matches. The germline V gene encodes CDR1 SGHRS and CDR2 YFSETQ.